This note documents a single T cell receptor (beta chain) sequence. Its target is not known. This record comes from a study of T cell repertoires and HLA-DP antigens. Study results and limitations: The CD4+ repertoire was not split into naive and memory.

Germline lookup yields CDR1 SGHRS and CDR2 YFSETQ. This CDR3 has 18 amino acids. V was clipped by 3 bases and J by 2 bases, with 23 bases between them. The primer mix covered 54 TRBV segments and 13 TRBJ segments. Repertoires were generated with immunoSEQ multiplex PCR, while TCRdb's copy carries only in-frame clones and drops some. The top ten clones hold about 0.25% of a sample with over 100,000 clones, about 91% of them seen once. The chain employs TRBV5-1 and TRBJ1-1; D might be TRBD1 (5 bases). This clonotype originated in a woman between 18 and 30 years old in good health and CMV-seronegative. Sequenced input: CD4+ T cells from PBMCs. CDR3 nucleotide sequence: TGCGCCAGCAGCTGGTCTCCTCTCGGTGCAGGGTTAAACACTGAAGCTTTCTTT. Protein sequence: CASSWSPLGAGLNTEAFF.